This entry lists 27 T cell receptor beta chains sequenced from one sample in a study of breast tumors, draining lymph nodes, adjacent tissues. Each CDR3 protein is one row after TCRdb ran MiXCR on the multiplex PCR reads. Of about 100,000 distinct CDR3 sequences in the sample, around 21% are singletons; the top ten hold roughly 1.2%. Breast cancer patients provided tissue from their axillary draining lymph nodes. Sequenced: axillary lymph node tissue. These receptors were taken from a female donor with breast cancer. Some clones in this sample may be carry-over from other donors' samples.

This clonotype has only a few counts. Since a much larger clone is just one base distant, this may be a read error. J is TRBJ1-4 and V is TRBV14, with D perhaps TRBD1 (5 bases). The CDR3 sequence is 15 residues long. Germline-derived CDR1 and CDR2 are SGHDN and FVKESK. CDR3 amino acids: CASSPAGRGNERLFF. The CDR3 DNA reads as TGTGCCAGCAGCCCCGCGGGGAGGGGTAATGAAAGACTGTTTTTT.

In its sample, this clonotype was seen many times. The chain combines TRBV9 with TRBJ1-2; 7 bases align to TRBD1. V was clipped by 2 bases and J by 3 bases; unmatched bases: 13. CDR1 is SGDLS and CDR2 is YYNGEE in the germline V gene. The CDR3 covers 17 residues. The CDR3, as DNA: TGTGCCAGCAGCGTTAATGGGGGGGAGGGGGCCTACTATGGCTACACCTTC. It is translated as CASSVNGGEGAYYGYTF.

This chain joins TRBV28 and TRBJ1-5; 7 bases fit TRBD1. Trimming took 2 bases from V and 2 from J; bases not matched to a gene: 6. The CDR3 totals 16 residues. Germline assignment: CDR1 MDHEN and CDR2 SYDVKM. CDR3 DNA: TGTGCCAGCAGTTTAGGTTGGCAGGGGGGCAATCAGCCCCAGCATTTT. Translating it yields CASSLGWQGGNQPQHF.

Ten or more counts support this clonotype. V usage is TRBV7-3 and J usage is TRBJ2-7; the D is unclear. The CDR3 runs 11 residues. Germline V gives CDR1 SGHTA, CDR2 FQGTGA. Trimming left V 5 bases short and J 6 bases short, with 8 bases between. The CDR3 region has the DNA TGTGCCAGCAGCGAGGTCGGCGAGCAGTACTTC. Protein product: CASSEVGEQYF. The full variable domain, its missing parts supplied by reference TRBV7-3 and TRBJ2-7, is GAGVSQTPSNKVTEKGKYVELRCDPISGHTALYWYRQSLGQGPEFLIYFQGTGAADDSGLPNDRFFAVRPEGSVSTLKIQRTERGDSAVYLCASSEVGEQYFGPGTRLTVT.

The chain links TRBV5-6 to TRBJ2-1, with D unclear. V lost 4 bases and J lost 2, with 10 bases in between. The germline gives CDR1 SGHDT, CDR2 YYEEEE. The CDR3 sequence is 14 residues long. CDR3 DNA: TGTGCCAGCAGCCCAATAGTGGCCTACAATGAGCAGTTCTTC. It is translated as CASSPIVAYNEQFF.

This clonotype was detected ten times or more. The chain carries TRBV7-9 and TRBJ1-4; 7 nucleotides line up with TRBD1. After removal of 5 bases from V and 0 bases from J, the junction contained 12 bases not matched to a gene. Germline V CDR1 and CDR2: SEHNR, FQNEAQ (reference sequence). This CDR3 has 18 amino acids. The CDR3 region is CASSGRTGWSATNEKLFF. CDR3 DNA sequence: TGTGCCAGCAGCGGGCGGACAGGATGGAGTGCAACTAATGAAAAACTGTTTTTT.

This clonotype has just a few counts. This chain links TRBV6-1 with TRBJ2-2; 10 bases agree with TRBD2. The CDR3 runs to 16 residues. The germline V gene has CDR1 MNHNS and CDR2 SASEGT. V trimming: 5 bases; J trimming: 5 bases; junction bases outside the gene matches: 8. The DNA of the CDR3 is TGTGCCAGCAGTCTTCCTAGCGGGGGACCTACCGGGGAGCTGTTTTTT. Its translation is CASSLPSGGPTGELFF.

This clonotype came up many times. This rearrangement joins TRBV3-1 to TRBJ2-7; D may be TRBD1 (6 bases). The germline V and J ends were trimmed by 0 bases and 6 bases, with 15 bases remaining between them. Germline values: CDR1 LGHDT, CDR2 YNNKEL (reference sequence). This CDR3 is built from 15 residues. CDR3 protein: CASSQDWVGAREQYF. The CDR3 DNA is TGTGCCAGCAGCCAAGACTGGGTGGGGGCCCGCGAGCAGTACTTC.

This clonotype was found many times. The chain employs TRBV12-3 or TRBV12-4 and TRBJ1-2; D may be TRBD1 (6 bases). The CDR3 loop spans 13 amino acids. Trimming took off 6 bases at V and 4 bases at J, with 12 bases between the two ends. This CDR3 is CASSSQGGYGYTF. The CDR3 DNA reads as TGTGCCAGCAGCTCACAGGGAGGCTATGGCTACACCTTC.

This clonotype was counted many times. V is TRBV10-3 and J is TRBJ1-5, with no clear D. The CDR3 totals 12 residues. Germline V gene data show CDR1 as ENHRY and CDR2 as SYGVKD. Between the trimmed V and J ends, which lost 0 bases and 5 bases, there was a span of 2 bases. CDR3 sequence reads: CAISESDQPQHF. Here the CDR3 DNA reads TGTGCCATCAGTGAGTCGGATCAGCCCCAGCATTTT.

This clonotype was seen at least ten times. The V gene is TRBV11-3, the J gene TRBJ2-3, with a possible D match to TRBD1 (6 bases). The germline gives CDR1 SGHNT, CDR2 YENEEA. The V and J ends lost 2 bases and 4 bases respectively, with 7 bases between them. This CDR3 is 13 amino acids long. The CDR3 DNA is TGTGCCAGCAGCTTAACAGGGTCAGATACGCAGTATTTT. This sequence encodes CASSLTGSDTQYF.

A note on this clonotype: This sequence may be a read error, since a much larger clone differs from it by one base. The chain carries TRBV3-1 and TRBJ2-5, with 11 nucleotides matching TRBD2. CDR3 length equals 15 residues. Germline V gives CDR1 LGHDT, CDR2 YNNKEL (reference sequence). Trimming removed 9 bases from V and 7 bases from J; junction bases left unmatched: 13. This CDR3 is CASQSTGLAAGTQYF. The CDR3 DNA follows: TGTGCCAGTCAAAGTACGGGACTAGCGGCAGGGACCCAGTACTTC.

A remark on this clonotype: A read error may be the cause here, since a much bigger clone is one base away. The chain employs TRBV14 and TRBJ1-6; D remains ambiguous. This CDR3 has 12 residues. CDR1 and CDR2 (germline): SGHDN, FVKESK. The CDR3 bases are TGTACCAGCAGCCGCCCTAGATGGGTACCCCACTTT. Its translation is CTSSRPRWVPHF.

On this clonotype: A much larger clone lies a single base off, so this may be a read error. This chain links TRBV30 with TRBJ2-5, with D tentatively TRBD2 (6 bases). The CDR3 has 11 amino acids. Germline loops: CDR1 GTSNPN, CDR2 SVGIG (reference sequence). V shed 5 bases and J shed 5 bases, with 9 bases lying between them. The CDR3 loop reads CAWGRGETQYF. The DNA for the CDR3 is TGTGCCTGGGGACGGGGGGAGACCCAGTACTTC. Together with reference TRBV30 and TRBJ2-5, the CDR3 gives the full variable domain: SQTIHQWPATLVQPVGSPLSLECTVEGTSNPNLYWYRQAAGRGLQLLFYSVGIGQISSEVPQNLSASRPQDRQFILSSKKLLLSDSGFYLCAWGRGETQYFGPGTRLLVL.

This clonotype occurred many times. The rearrangement uses TRBV15 and TRBJ1-3; D gene ambiguous. Per germline, CDR1 LNHNV and CDR2 YYDKDF (reference sequence). Trimming took off 2 bases at V and 0 bases at J, with 8 bases between the two ends. CDR3 length equals 15 residues. CDR3 loop: CATSRSRSSGNTIYF. The CDR3 bases are TGTGCCACCAGCAGAAGCAGGAGCTCTGGAAACACCATATATTTT.

Many counts were recorded for this clonotype. The chain has TRBV29-1 and TRBJ1-2; tentatively, D is TRBD1 (6 bases). CDR1 is SQVTM and CDR2 is ANQGSEA in the germline V gene. V was trimmed by 4 bases and J by 7 bases, leaving 16 bases between them. The CDR3 consists of 13 residues. This CDR3 reads CSVVGSGVSGYTF. The CDR3 DNA sequence: TGCAGCGTTGTCGGGTCAGGGGTTAGTGGCTACACCTTC.

This clonotype has ten or more counts. The chain is built from TRBV28 and TRBJ2-2; 7 positions match TRBD2. The CDR3 extends over 15 amino acids. V was pared by 3 bases and J by 5 bases, with 6 bases of the junction left unmatched. Germline V gene sequence: CDR1 MDHEN, CDR2 SYDVKM. The chain's CDR3 is CASSFVAGVTGELFF. As DNA, the CDR3 is TGTGCCAGCAGTTTTGTGGCGGGAGTGACCGGGGAGCTGTTTTTT.

This clonotype came up many times. The genes are TRBV10-3 and TRBJ2-5; 7 bases fit TRBD1. The V and J ends lost 6 bases and 5 bases, in that order; junction bases with no gene match: 6. Germline assignment: CDR1 ENHRY and CDR2 SYGVKD. The CDR3 is 13 amino acids. The CDR3 DNA sequence: TGTGCCATCAGCTCTACAGGGGCCGAGACCCAGTACTTC. Encoded protein: CAISSTGAETQYF.

This clonotype was picked up one time. It may be a read error: a sequence one base away is much more abundant. The V call is TRBV9, the J call TRBJ2-1; the D call may be TRBD1 or TRBD2 (5 bases each). The CDR3 covers 13 residues. The germline CDR1 and CDR2 sequences are SGDLS and YYNGEE. Written as DNA, the CDR3 is TGTGCCAGCACCTCCGGGGCCTACAATGAGCGGTTCTTC. Translation: CASTSGAYNERFF. Supplemented by reference TRBV9 and TRBJ2-1, the full variable domain reads DSGVTQTPKHLITATGQRVTLRCSPRSGDLSVYWYQQSLDQGLQFLIQYYNGEERAKGNILERFSAQQFPDLHSELNLSSLELGDSALYFCASTSGAYNERFFGPGTRLTVL.

The chain uses TRBV4-1 and TRBJ1-1; TRBD1 matches 7 bases. Trimming at V came to 3 bases and at J to 6 bases, leaving 10 bases not matched to a gene. The CDR3 sequence is 15 residues long. The germline V gene has CDR1 MGHRA and CDR2 YSYEKL. The chain's CDR3 is CASSHTDRVVAEAFF. DNA for the CDR3: TGCGCCAGCAGCCACACCGACAGGGTTGTGGCTGAAGCTTTCTTT.

The chain links TRBV6-1 to TRBJ2-2; D remains unclear. Trimming shortened V by 0 bases and J by 5 bases, and 13 bases separated the two germline ends. In germline, CDR1 is MNHNS, CDR2 SASEGT. This CDR3 region has 16 residues. The CDR3 reads CASSEARQMRTGELFF. The CDR3 region has the DNA TGTGCCAGCAGTGAAGCTAGGCAGATGCGGACCGGGGAGCTGTTTTTT.

Many counts were recorded for this clonotype. The rearrangement uses TRBV15 and TRBJ2-7; D remains ambiguous. Germline values: CDR1 LNHNV, CDR2 YYDKDF (reference sequence). Between the trimmed V and J ends, which lost 0 bases and 3 bases, there was a span of 6 bases. CDR3 size: 13 residues. CDR3 in amino acids: CATSRDYGYEQYF. The CDR3 nucleotides read TGTGCCACCAGCAGAGATTATGGCTACGAGCAGTACTTC. Together with reference TRBV15 and TRBJ2-7, the CDR3 gives the full variable domain: DAMVIQNPRYQVTQFGKPVTLSCSQTLNHNVMYWYQQKSSQAPKLLFHYYDKDFNNEADTPDNFQSRRPNTSFCFLDIRSPGLGDTAMYLCATSRDYGYEQYFGPGTRLTVT.

This chain uses TRBV28 with TRBJ2-7; TRBD1 matches 7 bases. With 7 bases clipped from V and 5 bases from J, the junction kept 8 bases outside the gene matches. The CDR3 spans 13 residues. Germline CDR1 MDHEN, CDR2 SYDVKM. As DNA, the CDR3 is TGTGCCAGCAAAACAGGGGCAGACCACGAGCAGTACTTC. Translating it yields CASKTGADHEQYF.

This clonotype was counted many times. The chain employs TRBV10-3 and TRBJ1-3; D is possibly TRBD1 (5 bases). V lost 0 bases and J lost 13, with 13 bases in between. Germline CDR1 is ENHRY and CDR2 is SYGVKD. The length of the CDR3 is 13 residues. CDR3 in DNA: TGTGCCATCAGTGAGTCGCACAGGTCCCCGATATATTTT. It codes for CAISESHRSPIYF.

Comments on this clonotype: The junction differs from germline at one of its ends, possibly a read error. V is TRBV4-2 and J is TRBJ2-4; D is ambiguous. The CDR3 length is 14 residues. CDR1 is LGHNA and CDR2 is YNFKEQ in the germline V gene. Here the CDR3 DNA reads TGTGCCAGCAGCCAAGGGCTCGGCAAAAACATTCAGCACTTC. Translation: CASSQGLGKNIQHF.

This clonotype came up many times. The J gene is TRBJ1-2, the V gene TRBV2, with no clear D. The V end lost 3 bases, the J end lost 4 bases, and 9 bases lay between the germline ends. The CDR3 is made up of 13 amino acids. The germline V gene has CDR1 SNHLY and CDR2 FYNNEI. The CDR3 protein is CASSEPEIYGYTF. CDR3 coding DNA: TGTGCCAGCAGTGAGCCAGAGATCTATGGCTACACCTTC.

The sample holds many counts of this clonotype. The chain carries TRBV4-2 and TRBJ2-1; 10 nucleotides agree with TRBD2. Germline CDR1 is LGHNA and CDR2 is YNFKEQ. There are 15 residues in the CDR3. Germline trimming cut 2 bases from V and 8 bases from J; bases unmatched to any gene: 6. As DNA, the CDR3 is TGTGCCAGCAGCCAATCGTTAGCGGGAGGCTATGAGCAGTTCTTC. Residues: CASSQSLAGGYEQFF.